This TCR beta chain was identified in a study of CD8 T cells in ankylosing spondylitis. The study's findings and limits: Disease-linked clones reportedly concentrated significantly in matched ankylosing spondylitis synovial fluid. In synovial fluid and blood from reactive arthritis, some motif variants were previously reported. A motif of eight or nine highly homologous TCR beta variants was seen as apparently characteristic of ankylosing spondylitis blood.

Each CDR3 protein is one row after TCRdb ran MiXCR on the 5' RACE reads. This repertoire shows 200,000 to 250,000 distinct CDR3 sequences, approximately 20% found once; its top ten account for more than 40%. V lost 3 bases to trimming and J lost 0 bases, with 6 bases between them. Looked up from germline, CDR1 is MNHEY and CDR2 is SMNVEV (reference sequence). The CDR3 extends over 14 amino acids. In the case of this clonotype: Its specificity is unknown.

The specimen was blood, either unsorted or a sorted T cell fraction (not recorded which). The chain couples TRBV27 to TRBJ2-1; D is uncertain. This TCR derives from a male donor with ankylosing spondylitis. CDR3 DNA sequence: TGTGCCAGCAGTTTCGAGAGCTCCTACAATGAGCAGTTCTTC. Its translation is CASSFESSYNEQFF.